The text below deals with one TCR beta chain. Participants reported their clinical history, and cohort assignment relied on those reports. No more than 2 weeks before study entry, exposed participants had met a case of COVID-19. The record originates from a study of blood T cell repertoires in COVID-19. Turning to the study itself: Acute and convalescent COVID-19 samples came from the United States, Italy and Spain.

Authors' processing steps: Reference gene primers were amplified, and this amplification served to estimate nucleated cell counts. Produced via immunoSEQ multiplex PCR; TCRdb's table is partial and in-frame only. V and J calls and clone size are as listed in that table; D and trimming were resolved from the DNA. Of some 340,000 clones listed, roughly nine tenths are singletons. The specimen was PBMCs or T cells enriched from blood (not recorded which). The receptor comes from a woman between 25 and 40 years old who had been exposed to COVID-19.

The CDR3 sequence is CASRHIGAGKGGTEAFF. CDR3 DNA sequence: TGCGCCAGCAGACACATCGGGGCGGGAAAAGGAGGCACTGAAGCTTTCTTT. The chain combines TRBV5-1 with TRBJ1-1; D is perhaps TRBD1 (5 bases). The CDR3 sequence is 17 residues long. Germline CDR1 reads SGHRS; CDR2 reads YFSETQ. V was clipped by 5 bases and J by 4 bases, with 24 bases between them. The full variable domain, completed using reference TRBV5-1 and TRBJ1-1, is KAGVTQTPRYLIKTRGQQVTLSCSPISGHRSVSWYQQTPGQGLQFLFEYFSETQRNKGNFPGRFSGRQFSNSRSEMNVSTLELGDSALYLCASRHIGAGKGGTEAFFGQGTRLTVV.